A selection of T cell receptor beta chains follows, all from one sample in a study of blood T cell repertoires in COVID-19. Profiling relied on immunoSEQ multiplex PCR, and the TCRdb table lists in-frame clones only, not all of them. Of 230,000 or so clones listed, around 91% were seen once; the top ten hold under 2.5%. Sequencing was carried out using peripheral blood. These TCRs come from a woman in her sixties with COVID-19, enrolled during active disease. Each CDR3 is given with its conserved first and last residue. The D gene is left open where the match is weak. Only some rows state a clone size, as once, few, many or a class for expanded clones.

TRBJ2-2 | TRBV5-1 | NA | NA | CASSLAVATGELFF | TGCGCCAGCAGCTTGGCCGTGGCCACCGGGGAGCTGTTTTTT
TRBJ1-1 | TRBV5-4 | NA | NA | CASSRHPNTEAFF | TGTGCCAGCAGCCGACACCCGAACACTGAAGCTTTCTTT
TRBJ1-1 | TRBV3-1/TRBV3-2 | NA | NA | CASSQEFSGGTEAFF | TGTGCCAGCAGCCAAGAATTTTCGGGGGGCACTGAAGCTTTCTTT
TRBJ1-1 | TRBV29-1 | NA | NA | CSVEDLRGPSTNTEAFF | TGCAGCGTTGAAGATTTAAGGGGTCCCTCAACAAACACTGAAGCTTTCTTT
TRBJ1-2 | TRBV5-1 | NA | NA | CASSARQATNYGYTF | TGCGCCAGCAGCGCCCGACAGGCGACGAACTATGGCTACACCTTC
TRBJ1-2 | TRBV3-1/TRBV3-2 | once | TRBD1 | CASSQSFFAGGQTNYGYTF | TGTGCCAGCAGCCAAAGTTTTTTTGCAGGGGGGCAAACTAACTATGGCTACACCTTC
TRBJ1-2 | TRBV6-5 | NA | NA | CASSYGFGSRADGYTF | TGTGCCAGCAGTTACGGTTTCGGGAGCCGAGCGGATGGCTACACCTTC
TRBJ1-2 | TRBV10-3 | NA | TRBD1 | CAISASGGAGYGYTF | TGTGCCATCAGTGCTTCAGGGGGCGCCGGCTATGGCTACACCTTC
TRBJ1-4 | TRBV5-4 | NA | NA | CASSLELGAGEKLFF | TGTGCCAGCAGCTTGGAGCTGGGGGCCGGTGAAAAACTGTTTTTT
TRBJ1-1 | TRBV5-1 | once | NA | CASSLVSNTEAFF | TGCGCCAGCAGCTTGGTCAGTAACACTGAAGCTTTCTTT
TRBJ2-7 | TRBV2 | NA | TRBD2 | CASSSHGGTYEQYF | TGTGCCAGCAGTTCTCACGGGGGGACCTACGAGCAGTACTTC
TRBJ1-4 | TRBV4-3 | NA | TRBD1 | CASSQDGQGAVAGEKLFF | TGCGCCAGCAGCCAAGATGGGCAGGGGGCCGTGGCTGGCGAAAAACTGTTTTTT
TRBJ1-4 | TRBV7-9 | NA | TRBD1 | CASSLALGQGNEKLFF | TGTGCCAGCAGCTTAGCGCTTGGACAGGGGAATGAAAAACTGTTTTTT
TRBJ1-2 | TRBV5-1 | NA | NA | CASSLETDYGYTF | TGCGCCAGCAGCTTGGAGACAGACTATGGCTACACCTTC
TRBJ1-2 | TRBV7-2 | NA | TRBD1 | CASRTGTGYGYTF | TGTGCCAGCAGGACCGGGACAGGCTATGGCTACACCTTC
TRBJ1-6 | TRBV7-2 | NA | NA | CASSVQGSYNSPLHF | TGTGCCAGCAGCGTCCAGGGTTCCTATAATTCACCCCTCCACTTT
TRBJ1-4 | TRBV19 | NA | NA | CASSIGLMGEKLFF | TGTGCCAGTAGTATTGGGCTTATGGGTGAAAAACTGTTTTTT
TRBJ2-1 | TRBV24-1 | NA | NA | CANQCRDYEQFF | TGTGCCAACCAGTGCAGGGACTATGAGCAGTTCTTC
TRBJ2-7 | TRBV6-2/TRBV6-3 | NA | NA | CASSYLDEQYF | TGTGCCAGCAGTTACCTCGACGAGCAGTACTTC
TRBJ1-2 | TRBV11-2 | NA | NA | CASSSRQSYGYTF | TGTGCCAGCAGCTCCAGACAGTCCTATGGCTACACCTTC
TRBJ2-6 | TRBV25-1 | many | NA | CATTEAGANVLTF | TGTGCCACCACAGAAGCTGGGGCCAACGTCCTGACTTTC
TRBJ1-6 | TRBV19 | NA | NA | CASRDSPSSYNSPLHF | TGTGCCAGCCGGGACTCCCCGAGCTCCTATAATTCACCCCTCCACTTT
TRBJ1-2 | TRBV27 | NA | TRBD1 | CASTFGRSLRDRATSGYTF | TGTGCCAGCACATTTGGTCGGTCGCTTAGGGACAGGGCCACTAGTGGCTACACCTTC
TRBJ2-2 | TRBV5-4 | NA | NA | CASSAAGQANTGELFF | TGTGCCAGCAGCGCAGCGGGACAGGCGAACACCGGGGAGCTGTTTTTT
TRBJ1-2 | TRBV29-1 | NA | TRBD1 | CSVDNRGPGYTF | TGCAGCGTTGATAACAGGGGGCCGGGCTACACCTTC
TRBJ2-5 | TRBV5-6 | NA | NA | CASSKIGAGKQETQYF | TGTGCCAGCAGCAAAATAGGGGCGGGGAAACAAGAGACCCAGTACTTC
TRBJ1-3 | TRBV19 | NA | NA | CASSTTDGGFGNTIYF | TGTGCCAGTAGTACGACTGATGGGGGCTTTGGAAACACCATATATTTT
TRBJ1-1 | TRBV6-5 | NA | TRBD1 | CASSRDRGTEAFF | TGTGCCAGCAGTCGCGACAGGGGTACTGAAGCTTTCTTT
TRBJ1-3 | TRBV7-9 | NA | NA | CASSSFTSSGNTIYF | TGTGCCAGCAGCTCCTTTACATCTTCAGGAAACACCATATATTTT
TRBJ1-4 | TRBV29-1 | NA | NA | CSVRQDNEKLFF | TGCAGCGTTCGACAGGATAATGAAAAACTGTTTTTT
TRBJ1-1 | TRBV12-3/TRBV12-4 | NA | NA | CASRFDRNTEAFF | TGTGCCAGCAGATTCGACAGGAACACTGAAGCTTTCTTT
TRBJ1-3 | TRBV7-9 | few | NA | CASRASEAPSGNTIYF | TGTGCCAGCAGAGCCTCCGAGGCCCCCTCTGGAAACACCATATATTTT
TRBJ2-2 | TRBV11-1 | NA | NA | CASSSVGQGWAGELFF | TGTGCCAGCAGCTCAGTGGGTCAGGGATGGGCCGGGGAGCTGTTTTTT